This T cell receptor beta chain was obtained from a study of T cell responses to AZD1222 COVID-19 vaccine. Germline V gives CDR1 SGHNT, CDR2 YENEEA. Unmatched junction bases numbered 6, after V lost 6 bases and J lost 1 base. This CDR3 region has 15 residues. Profiling relied on immunoSEQ multiplex PCR, and the TCRdb table lists in-frame clones only, not all of them. This table has about 150,000 clones, around 85% appearing once. This sequence joins TRBV11-3 and TRBJ2-4; 7 bases align to TRBD1. The material was peripheral blood, obtained on day 0 of MenACWY control vaccination. The sequence derives from an adult in good health. The CDR3 sequence: CASSPNRGAKNIQYF. The CDR3 bases are TGTGCCAGCAGTCCGAACAGGGGCGCCAAAAACATTCAGTACTTC.